This record covers a single T cell receptor beta chain. Unique molecular identifiers had been added to the TCR beta cDNA libraries. TCRdb reprocessed the PCR reads via MiXCR and lists one record per CDR3 protein. Of about 540,000 distinct CDR3 sequences listed, 34% are singletons. The data are from a study of post-analysis software for immune sequencing data. This clonotype originated in a girl between 2 and 17 years old with multiple sclerosis. The sequenced sample consisted of blood.

The CDR3 region has the DNA TGTGCCATCAGCTCCGGGACAGGGGCGGGTGAAGCTTTCTTT. It translates to CAISSGTGAGEAFF. The chain joins TRBV10-3 to TRBJ1-1; 10 bases align to TRBD1. The CDR3 has 14 amino acids. Germline lookup yields CDR1 ENHRY and CDR2 SYGVKD. Unmatched junction bases numbered 8, after V lost 6 bases and J lost 7 bases.